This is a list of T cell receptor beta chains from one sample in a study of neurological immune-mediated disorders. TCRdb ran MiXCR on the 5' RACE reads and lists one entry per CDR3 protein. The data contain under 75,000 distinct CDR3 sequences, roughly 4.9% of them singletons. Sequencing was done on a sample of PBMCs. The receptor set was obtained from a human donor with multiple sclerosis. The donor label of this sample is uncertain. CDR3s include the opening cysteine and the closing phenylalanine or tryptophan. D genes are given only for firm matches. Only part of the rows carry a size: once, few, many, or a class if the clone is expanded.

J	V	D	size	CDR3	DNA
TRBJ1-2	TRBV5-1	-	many	CASSFTGNGYTF	TGCGCCAGCAGCTTTACAGGGAATGGCTACACCTTC
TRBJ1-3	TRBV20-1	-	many	CSALFSSGNTIYF	TGCAGTGCTCTATTTAGCTCTGGAAACACCATATATTTT
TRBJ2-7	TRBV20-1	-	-	CSASKGLGPYEQYF	TGCAGTGCTAGTAAAGGGCTTGGTCCGTACGAGCAGTACTTC
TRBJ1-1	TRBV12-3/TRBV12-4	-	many	CASSLSLGDTEAFF	TGTGCCAGCAGTTTAAGTTTGGGGGACACTGAAGCTTTCTTT
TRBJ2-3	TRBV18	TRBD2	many	CASSQRLASTDTQYF	TGTGCCAGCTCACAACGACTAGCCAGCACAGATACGCAGTATTTT
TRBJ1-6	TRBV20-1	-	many	CSAREGRGQGHSPLHF	TGCAGTGCTAGAGAGGGGCGGGGGCAGGGCCATTCACCCCTCCACTTT
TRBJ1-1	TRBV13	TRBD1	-	CASSSTGGPSEAFF	TGTGCCAGCAGCTCGACAGGGGGCCCATCTGAAGCTTTCTTT
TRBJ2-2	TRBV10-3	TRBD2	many	CAISPTPGLAENTGELFF	TGTGCCATCAGTCCAACTCCGGGACTAGCGGAGAACACCGGGGAGCTGTTTTTT
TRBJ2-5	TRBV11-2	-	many	CASSLVVGSQTQYF	TGTGCCAGCAGCTTAGTGGTAGGGAGTCAGACCCAGTACTTC
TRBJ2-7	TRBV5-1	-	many	CASSQTQGTISYEQYF	TGCGCCAGCAGCCAGACACAGGGTACTATCTCCTACGAGCAGTACTTC
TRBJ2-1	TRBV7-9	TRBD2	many	CASSLRLAGGYNEQFF	TGTGCCAGCAGCTTAAGACTAGCGGGGGGGTACAATGAGCAGTTCTTC
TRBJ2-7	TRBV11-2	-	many	CASSLNFAQGSIYEQYF	TGTGCCAGCAGCTTAAATTTTGCCCAGGGAAGTATCTACGAGCAGTACTTC
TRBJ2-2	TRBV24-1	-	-	CVTEEDGNTGELFF	TGTGTCACCGAGGAGGACGGCAACACCGGGGAGCTGTTTTTT
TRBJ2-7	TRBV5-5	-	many	CASSLAPSYEQYF	TGTGCCAGCAGCTTGGCCCCTTCCTACGAGCAGTACTTC
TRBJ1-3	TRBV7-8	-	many	CASSSPGIIGNTIYF	TGTGCCAGCAGCTCACCGGGAATCATTGGAAACACCATATATTTT
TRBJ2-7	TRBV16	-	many	CASSQSDGPYEQYF	TGTGCCAGCAGCCAGTCCGACGGACCCTACGAGCAGTACTTC
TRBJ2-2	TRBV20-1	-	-	CSASKTVGGPSGELFF	TGCAGTGCTAGCAAGACGGTGGGGGGCCCATCCGGGGAGCTGTTTTTT
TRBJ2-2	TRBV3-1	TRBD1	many	CASSQGTGGIGELFF	TGTGCCAGCAGCCAAGGAACAGGGGGCATAGGGGAGCTGTTTTTT
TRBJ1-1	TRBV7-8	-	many	CASSLGVRNTEAFF	TGTGCCAGCAGCTTGGGGGTACGGAACACTGAAGCTTTCTTT
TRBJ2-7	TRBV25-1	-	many	CASSGPKAASFYEQYF	TGTGCCAGCAGTGGCCCTAAGGCGGCTAGCTTCTACGAGCAGTACTTC
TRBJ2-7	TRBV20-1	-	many	CSARGGARTYEQYF	TGCAGTGCTAGAGGTGGGGCTAGGACCTACGAGCAGTACTTC
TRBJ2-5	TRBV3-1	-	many	CASSQRRGGYLQETQYF	TGTGCCAGCAGCCAACGGAGAGGGGGGTATTTACAAGAGACCCAGTACTTC
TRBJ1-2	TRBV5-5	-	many	CASSRGGEYYGYTF	TGTGCCAGCAGCCGGGGAGGGGAGTACTATGGCTACACCTTC
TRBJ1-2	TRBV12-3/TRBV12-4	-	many	CASTMDGRYGYTF	TGTGCCAGCACCATGGACGGTAGATATGGCTACACCTTC
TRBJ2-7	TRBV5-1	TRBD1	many	CASSAGTGPYEQYF	TGCGCCAGCAGCGCCGGGACAGGGCCCTACGAGCAGTACTTC
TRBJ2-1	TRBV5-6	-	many	CASSFRTNNEQFF	TGTGCCAGCAGCTTCCGGACTAACAATGAGCAGTTCTTC
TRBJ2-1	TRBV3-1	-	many	CASSQTGDGEQFF	TGTGCCAGCAGCCAAACGGGGGATGGTGAGCAGTTCTTC
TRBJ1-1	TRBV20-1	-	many	CSAKDSRRSANTEAFF	TGCAGTGCTAAGGACTCGAGGAGATCCGCGAACACTGAAGCTTTCTTT
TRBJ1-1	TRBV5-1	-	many	CASSLMDTEAFF	TGCGCCAGCAGCTTGATGGACACTGAAGCTTTCTTT